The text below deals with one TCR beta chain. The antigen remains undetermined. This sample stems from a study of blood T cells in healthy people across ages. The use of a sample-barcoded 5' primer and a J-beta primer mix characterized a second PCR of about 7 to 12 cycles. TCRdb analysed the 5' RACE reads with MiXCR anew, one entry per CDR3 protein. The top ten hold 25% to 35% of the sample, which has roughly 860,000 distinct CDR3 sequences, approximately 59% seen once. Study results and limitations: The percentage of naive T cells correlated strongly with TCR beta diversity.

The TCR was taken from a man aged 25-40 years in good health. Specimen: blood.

The CDR3 reads CASSHDGAEEYF. CDR3 DNA sequence: TGTGCCAGCAGCCACGACGGAGCAGAGGAGTACTTC. This chain connects TRBV12-3 or TRBV12-4 to TRBJ2-5; no reliable D call. The CDR3 sequence is 12 residues long. Deletions cut 6 bases from V and 12 bases from J, with 17 bases between.